This T cell receptor beta chain is drawn from a study of OX40 agonist ivuxolimab in advanced cancers. At the level of the whole study: Ivuxolimab, which targeted the costimulatory receptor OX40 (CD134), was an agonistic, fully human IgG2 monoclonal antibody. Intravenous ivuxolimab was administered to patients every 2 weeks at six dose levels: 0.01, 0.1, 0.3, 1.5, 3 and 10 mg/kg. Among the roughly 52 dose-escalation patients, 19 had hepatocellular carcinoma, approximately 15 melanoma, 9 renal cell carcinoma and 9 head and neck cancer. In the dose-escalation cohort, over 65% of patients were male, and the mean age was about 55 years, with a range of roughly 23 to 85. Patients were allowed to have had prior anti-PD-1, anti-PD-L1 or anti-CTLA-4 therapy, and approximately 40% of the dose-escalation patients had been treated with checkpoint inhibitors. Partial responses occurred in three dose-escalation patients, of whom one had hepatocellular carcinoma and two had cutaneous melanoma. Peripheral TCRbeta sequencing aimed to test whether ivuxolimab altered TCR sequence diversity and caused clonal T-cell expansion. The paper covers the monotherapy dose-escalation part of the phase I ivuxolimab trial, which included N = 52 patients. General findings and caveats noted by the study authors: Antigen specificity was not determined for the clonally expanded peripheral T cells. After ivuxolimab, more expanded clones were found on average in CD8+ T cells than in CD4+ T cells. At doses of 0.1 to 3.0 mg/kg, clonal expansion of both CD4+ and CD8+ blood T cells was observed from baseline to week 6. In the 0.1-3.0 mg/kg groups, partial responders had among the lowest normalized peripheral clonal expansion, particularly in CD8+ T cells. Low levels of normalized T-cell clonal expansion were also shown by some nonresponding patients.

Patients with autoimmune disease history or receiving systemic immunosuppression were excluded from the trial. Peripheral blood for TCR sequencing was collected from all dose cohorts at baseline, on cycle 4 day 1, and on cycle 7 day 1. Samples were obtained from an open-label, multicenter, first-in-human phase I dose-escalation trial of ivuxolimab. The trial enrolled adults with locally advanced or metastatic head and neck squamous cell, hepatocellular, melanoma or renal cell carcinoma. Before TCR sequencing, CD4+ T cells and CD8+ T cells were sorted from peripheral blood as separate populations. With regard to this clone: The target of this receptor is not known. One base away there is no much larger clone; base qualities are not given.

From the cysteine up to the phenylalanine, the CDR3 has a length of 15 residues. Only the CDR3 portion is preserved as DNA: 45 bases, with reading frame beginning at the first base. V is reduced by 5 bases and J by 5 bases, leaving a spacing of 18 bases between them. The CDR1 and CDR2 encoded by the germline V gene are KGHSH and LQKENI. Genomic DNA was isolated from the sorted cells so that the TCRbeta CDR3 region could be sequenced. TCRbeta CDR3 regions were sequenced using the immunoSEQ Assay. TCRdb mirrors the immuneACCESS table, restricted to in-frame sequences. Some clones are absent from its copies; in checked studies, under half trace to an unresolved V gene, and the reason for the others is unknown. Recorded for this sample are about 98,000 clones; more than 85% of them occurred a single time. The top ten hold 0.8% to 0.9% of the sample.

This TCR derives from an adult with an advanced solid tumor such as melanoma, head and neck, liver or kidney cancer. This sample comprised CD4+ or CD8+ T cells sorted from blood, obtained in a trial of the OX40 agonist ivuxolimab. The V and J segments used are TRBV18 and TRBJ1-1, with TRBD1 perhaps the D gene, on 5 matching bases. The CDR3 is CASSNPGGTRTEAFF. The DNA is TGTGCCAGCTCAAACCCGGGGGGGACGAGGACTGAAGCTTTCTTT.